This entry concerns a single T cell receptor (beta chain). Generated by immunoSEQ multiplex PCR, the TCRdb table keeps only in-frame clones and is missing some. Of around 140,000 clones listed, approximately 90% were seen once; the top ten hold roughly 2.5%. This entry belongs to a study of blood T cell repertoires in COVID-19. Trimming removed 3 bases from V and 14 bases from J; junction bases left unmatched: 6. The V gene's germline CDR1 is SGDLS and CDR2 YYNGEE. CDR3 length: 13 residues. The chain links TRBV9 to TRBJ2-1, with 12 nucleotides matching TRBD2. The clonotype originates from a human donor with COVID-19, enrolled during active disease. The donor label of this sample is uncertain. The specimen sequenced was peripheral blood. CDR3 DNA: TGTGCCAGCAGCGCTTCTAGCGGGGGGGCCGAGTTCTTC. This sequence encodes CASSASSGGAEFF.